This T cell receptor beta chain emerged from a study of T cell responses to AZD1222 COVID-19 vaccine. Findings and limits, study-wide: Unmutated regions of variants are reportedly targeted by nearly half of spike-specific TCRs. The donor group comprised mostly white British people and more females; the analysis possibly underestimated clonal diversity.

Germline CDR1 reads MNHEY; CDR2 reads SVGAGI. The CDR3 loop spans 13 amino acids. V lost 7 bases to trimming and J lost 4 bases, with 11 bases between them. About this clone itself: No antigen is known for it.

Only in-frame clones appear in the TCRdb table, and some are missing; sequencing was by immunoSEQ multiplex PCR. This table holds around 130,000 clones, more than 85% found once. Sequenced material: peripheral blood, taken 28 days after the second AZD1222 dose. The gene calls are TRBV6-5 and TRBJ2-1, with D uncertain. The clonotype originates from an adult who received the AZD1222 COVID-19 vaccine. This CDR3 is CASTPRAYNEQFF. For the CDR3, the DNA is TGTGCCAGCACGCCGAGAGCATACAATGAGCAGTTCTTC.